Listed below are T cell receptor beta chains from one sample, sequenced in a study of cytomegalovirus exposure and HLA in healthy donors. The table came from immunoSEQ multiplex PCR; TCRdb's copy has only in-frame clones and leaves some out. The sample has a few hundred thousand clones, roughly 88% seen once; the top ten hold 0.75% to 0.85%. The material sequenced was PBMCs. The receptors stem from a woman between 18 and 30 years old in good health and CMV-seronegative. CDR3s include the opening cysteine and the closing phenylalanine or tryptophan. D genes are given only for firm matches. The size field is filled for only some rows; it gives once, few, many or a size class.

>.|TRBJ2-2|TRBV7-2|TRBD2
TGTGCCAGCAGCTTTGGGCTCACGGGAGGAGTCACCGGGGAGCTGTTTTTT
CASSFGLTGGVTGELFF
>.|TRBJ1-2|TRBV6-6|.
TGTGCCAGCAGCCCACAGGGAACCCGATCTAACTATGGCTACACCTTC
CASSPQGTRSNYGYTF
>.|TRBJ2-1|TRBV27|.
TGTGCCAGCAGTTTAGGAGAACCCCCCTACAATGAGCAGTTCTTC
CASSLGEPPYNEQFF
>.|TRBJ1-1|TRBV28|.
TGTGCCAGCAGTTTAGGTATCGGGGAAGCTTTCTTT
CASSLGIGEAFF
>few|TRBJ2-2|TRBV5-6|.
TGTGCCAGCAGCTTGCCCGGGGTCATCACCGGGGAGCTGTTTTTT
CASSLPGVITGELFF
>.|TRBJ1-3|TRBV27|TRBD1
TGTGCCAGCAGTTTACTAGGCAGGGGGCTATCTGGAAACACCATATATTTT
CASSLLGRGLSGNTIYF
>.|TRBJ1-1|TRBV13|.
TGTGCCAGCAGACCTATAGGACAGATGGGGTTCGGGACTGAAGCTTTCTTT
CASRPIGQMGFGTEAFF
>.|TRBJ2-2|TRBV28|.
TGTGCCAGCAGTCCTTCGGTTCCGAACACCGGGGAGCTGTTTTTT
CASSPSVPNTGELFF
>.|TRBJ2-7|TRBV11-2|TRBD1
TGTGCCAGCAGCTCCGGGACAGGGGGGTCCTACGAGCAGTACTTC
CASSSGTGGSYEQYF
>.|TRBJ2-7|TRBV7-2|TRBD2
TGTGCCAGCAGCTTAGTCCCAGCTAGCGGCTACGAGCAGTACTTC
CASSLVPASGYEQYF
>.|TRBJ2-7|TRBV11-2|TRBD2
TGTGCCAGCAGCCAGAGACTAGCGGCCTACGAGCAGTACTTC
CASSQRLAAYEQYF
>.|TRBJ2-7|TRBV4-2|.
TGTGCCAGCAGCCAATCGACCCCGAGGTACGAGCAGTACTTC
CASSQSTPRYEQYF
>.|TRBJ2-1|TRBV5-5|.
TGTGCCAGCAGCTCCCGGGATAGCGGCTACAATGAGCAGTTCTTC
CASSSRDSGYNEQFF